This TCR beta chain emerged from a study of OX40 agonist ivuxolimab in advanced cancers. In terms of the full investigation: Ivuxolimab, which targeted the costimulatory receptor OX40 (CD134), was an agonistic, fully human IgG2 monoclonal antibody. Intravenous ivuxolimab was administered to patients every 2 weeks at six dose levels: 0.01, 0.1, 0.3, 1.5, 3 and 10 mg/kg. Of the roughly 50 dose-escalation patients, hepatocellular carcinoma was present in around 20, melanoma in roughly 15, renal cell carcinoma in 9 and head and neck cancer in 9. A male proportion of roughly 80% and a mean age of approximately 60 years, ranging from 23 to 79, were recorded for the dose-escalation cohort. Prior anti-PD-1, anti-PD-L1 or anti-CTLA-4 therapy was permitted, and approximately 42% of dose-escalation patients had received checkpoint inhibitors. Partial responses were achieved by three dose-escalation patients, of whom one had hepatocellular carcinoma and two had cutaneous melanoma. The point of sequencing TCRbeta in the periphery was to test whether ivuxolimab changed TCR sequence diversity and drove clonal T-cell expansion. The paper covers the monotherapy dose-escalation part of the phase I ivuxolimab trial, which included N ≈ 57 patients.

Genomic DNA was isolated from the sorted cells so that the TCRbeta CDR3 region could be sequenced. The immunoSEQ Assay was used for sequencing of TCRbeta CDR3 regions. The source is immuneACCESS, and TCRdb retained only in-frame sequences with V and J called. Part of the clones is not carried over; for the studies checked, unresolved V genes explain less than half of this, and the remainder is unexplained. The sample contains more than 50,000 clones, more than 75% of them found a single time. Roughly 4.5% of the sample lies in the top ten. Results and caveats for the whole study, not just this receptor: Partial responders in the 0.1-3.0 mg/kg groups had among the lowest normalized peripheral clonal expansion, especially among CD8+ T cells. At doses of 0.1 to 3.0 mg/kg, clonal expansion of both CD4+ and CD8+ blood T cells was observed from baseline to week 6. On average, CD8+ T cells showed more expanded clones than CD4+ T cells after ivuxolimab. Low levels of normalized T-cell clonal expansion were also seen in some patients who did not respond. Antigen specificity was not determined for the clonally expanded peripheral T cells.

Patients with a history of autoimmune disease or receiving systemic immunosuppression were excluded from the trial. Peripheral blood for TCR sequencing was collected from all dose cohorts at baseline, on cycle 4 day 1, and on cycle 7 day 1. Samples came from an open-label, multicenter, first-in-human phase I dose-escalation trial of ivuxolimab. Adults with locally advanced or metastatic melanoma, renal cell carcinoma, hepatocellular carcinoma or head and neck squamous cell carcinoma were enrolled in the trial. Before TCR sequencing, CD4+ T cells and CD8+ T cells from peripheral blood were sorted into separate populations. Comment on this clone: There is no known antigen for this receptor. Base qualities are not provided; no much larger clone lies one nucleotide away.

The germline V gene (reference sequence) supplies CDR1 LNHDA and CDR2 SQIVND. The CDR3 numbers 14 residues from cysteine through phenylalanine. The DNA shown is the 42-base CDR3, in frame from base 1. V lost 3 bases and J lost 3 bases; the stretch between them is 12 bases long. This specimen consisted of CD4+ or CD8+ T cells sorted from blood, obtained in a trial of the OX40 agonist ivuxolimab. This receptor was identified in an adult with an advanced solid tumor such as melanoma, head and neck, liver or kidney cancer. The chain is assembled from TRBV19 and TRBJ2-7; the D gene remains uncertain. The encoded CDR3 is CASSIGPLFYEQYF. The sequence in DNA is TGTGCCAGTAGTATTGGCCCTCTCTTCTACGAGCAGTACTTC.